The present T cell receptor (beta chain) was sequenced within a study of blood T cell repertoires in COVID-19. Study summary: Material from acute and convalescent COVID-19 was sourced from the United States, Italy and Spain. Sources were T cells, B-cell-depleted T cells, or PBMCs; the material itself was cDNA or gDNA.

Only in-frame clones appear in the TCRdb table, and some are missing; sequencing was by immunoSEQ multiplex PCR. This table holds some 150,000 clones, 82% found once. This CDR3 contains 15 residues. Germline values: CDR1 MNHEY, CDR2 SVGAGI. The V and J ends lost 1 base and 7 bases, in that order; junction bases with no gene match: 4. The receptor was derived from a woman between 65 and 79 years old with acute or convalescent COVID-19. The sequenced material came from peripheral blood. The V gene is TRBV6-5, the J gene TRBJ1-2, with 12 positions matching TRBD1. In nucleotides, the CDR3 is TGTGCCAGCAGTTACTGGGACAGGGGGCGCGGTGGCTACACCTTC. This codes for CASSYWDRGRGGYTF.